This T cell receptor beta chain was recovered during a study of memory CD4+ T cells and cytomegalovirus serostatus. Study context: This sample comes from healthy Belgian adults, fewer than 10 CMV seropositive, approximately 23 seronegative.

Findings and limits, study-wide: A US-trained random forest predicted CMV serostatus with median AUC around 0.9.

The V end lost 2 bases, the J end lost 1 base, and 8 bases lay between the germline ends. The CDR3 has 14 residues. From germline, CDR1 is KGHSH and CDR2 LQKENI. To note about this clone: Its target is not known.

The sort gate was single viable CD3+CD4+CD8-CD45RO+ cells for memory CD4+ T cells. Sequencing was performed with immunoSEQ multiplex PCR; in TCRdb, only in-frame clones are kept and a portion is missing. The sample records around 50,000 clones, around four fifths being singletons. The TCR was taken from an adult in good health and CMV-seronegative. Sequenced: memory CD4+ T cells from blood. J is TRBJ1-1 and V is TRBV18, with a possible D match to TRBD1 (6 bases). DNA of the CDR3: TGTGCCAGCTCACCAGGGGGCCGGAACACTGAAGCTTTCTTT. Its protein product is CASSPGGRNTEAFF.